This T cell receptor beta chain was sequenced during a study of T cells in Graves' hyperthyroidism and ophthalmopathy. Graves' hyperthyroidism without ophthalmopathy progression within 18 months was termed stable. Study observations and caveats: Ophthalmopathy prediction by the model preceded onset by a median about 6.8 months.

In regard to this clonotype: Its antigen is not identified.

This CDR3 has 15 residues. Germline V gives CDR1 MDHEN, CDR2 SYDVKM. V was trimmed by 1 base and J by 1 base, leaving 9 bases between them. RNA transcripts were the template for amplifying TCR beta CDR3 regions. The TCR CDR3 first-round RT-PCR relied on the HTBI primer set. TCRdb called the multiplex PCR reads again in MiXCR, with one record for every CDR3 protein. The sample yields about 350,000 distinct CDR3 sequences, about 14% seen once. The sample taken for sequencing was blood. The chain carries TRBV28 and TRBJ2-3, with a tentative D call TRBD1 (5 bases). This receptor was taken from a woman in her twenties or thirties with Graves' hyperthyroidism. The chain's CDR3 is CASSLSGPGTDTQYF. The DNA for the CDR3 is TGTGCCAGCAGTTTATCAGGGCCGGGCACAGATACGCAGTATTTT.